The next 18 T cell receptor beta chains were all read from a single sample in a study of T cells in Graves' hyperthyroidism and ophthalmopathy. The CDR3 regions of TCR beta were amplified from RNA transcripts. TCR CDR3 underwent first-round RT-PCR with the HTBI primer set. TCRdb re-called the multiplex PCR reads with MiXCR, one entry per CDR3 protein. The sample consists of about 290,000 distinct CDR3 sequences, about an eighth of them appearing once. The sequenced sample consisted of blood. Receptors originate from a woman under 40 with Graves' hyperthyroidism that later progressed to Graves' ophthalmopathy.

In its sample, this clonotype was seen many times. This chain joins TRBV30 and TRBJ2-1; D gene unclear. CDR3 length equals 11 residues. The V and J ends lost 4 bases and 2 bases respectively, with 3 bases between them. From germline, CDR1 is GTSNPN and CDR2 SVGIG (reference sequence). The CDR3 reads CAWKAYNEQFF. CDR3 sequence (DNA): TGTGCCTGGAAGGCCTACAATGAGCAGTTCTTC.

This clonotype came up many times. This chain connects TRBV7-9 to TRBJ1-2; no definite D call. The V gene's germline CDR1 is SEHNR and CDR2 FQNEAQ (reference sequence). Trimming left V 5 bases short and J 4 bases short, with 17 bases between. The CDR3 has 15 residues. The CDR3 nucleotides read TGTGCCAGCAGCCCCCCCGTCGGGGATGTCTATGGCTACACCTTC. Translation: CASSPPVGDVYGYTF.

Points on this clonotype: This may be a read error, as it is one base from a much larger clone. The CDR3 sequence: CTSSEVAGDRDTQYF. The CDR3 DNA reads TGTACCAGCAGTGAAGTAGCGGGTGATCGGGATACGCAGTATTTT. The gene calls are TRBV6-1 and TRBJ2-3; the match to TRBD2 covers 7 bases. The germline V gene encodes CDR1 MNHNS and CDR2 SASEGT. The CDR3 totals 15 residues.

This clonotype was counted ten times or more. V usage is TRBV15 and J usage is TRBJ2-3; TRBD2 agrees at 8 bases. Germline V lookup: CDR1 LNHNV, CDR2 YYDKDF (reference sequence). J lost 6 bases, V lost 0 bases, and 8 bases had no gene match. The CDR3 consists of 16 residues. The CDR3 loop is CATSRDSAGGGDTQYF. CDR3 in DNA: TGTGCCACCAGCAGAGATTCGGCGGGAGGCGGGGATACGCAGTATTTT.

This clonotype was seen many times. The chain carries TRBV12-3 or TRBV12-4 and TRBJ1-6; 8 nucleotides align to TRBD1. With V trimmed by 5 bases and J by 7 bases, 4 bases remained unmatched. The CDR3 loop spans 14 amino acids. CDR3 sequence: CASSPRTGNSPLHF. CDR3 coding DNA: TGTGCCAGCAGTCCTAGGACAGGGAATTCACCCCTCCACTTT.

The CDR3 sequence is CATAPPGGADTGELFF. In DNA form, the CDR3 reads TGTGCCACCGCACCCCCCGGGGGGGCCGACACCGGGGAGCTGTTTTTT. The gene calls are TRBV28 and TRBJ2-2; 8 nucleotides match TRBD2. The trim removed 10 bases at V and 3 bases at J, leaving 13 bases unmatched. Germline loops: CDR1 MDHEN, CDR2 SYDVKM. This CDR3 has 16 amino acids.

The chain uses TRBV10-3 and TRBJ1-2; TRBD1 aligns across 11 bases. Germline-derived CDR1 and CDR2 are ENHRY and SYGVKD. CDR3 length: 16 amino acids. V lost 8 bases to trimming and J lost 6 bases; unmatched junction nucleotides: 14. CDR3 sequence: CAIRKRTGGLVHGYTF. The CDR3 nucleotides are TGTGCCATCCGGAAGAGGACAGGGGGCTTGGTACATGGCTACACCTTC.

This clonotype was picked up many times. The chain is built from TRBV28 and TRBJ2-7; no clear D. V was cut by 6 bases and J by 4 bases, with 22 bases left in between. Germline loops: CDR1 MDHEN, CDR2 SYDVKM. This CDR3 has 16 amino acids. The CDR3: CASSLISAAFGYEQYF. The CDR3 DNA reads TGTGCCAGCAGCCTTATCTCGGCCGCCTTTGGATACGAGCAGTACTTC.

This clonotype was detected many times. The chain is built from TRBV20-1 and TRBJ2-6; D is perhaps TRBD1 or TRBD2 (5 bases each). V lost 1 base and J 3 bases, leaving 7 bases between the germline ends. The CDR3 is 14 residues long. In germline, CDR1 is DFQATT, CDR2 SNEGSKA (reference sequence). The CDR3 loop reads CSARGDGGANVLTF. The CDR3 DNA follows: TGCAGTGCTAGAGGGGACGGTGGGGCCAACGTCCTGACTTTC.

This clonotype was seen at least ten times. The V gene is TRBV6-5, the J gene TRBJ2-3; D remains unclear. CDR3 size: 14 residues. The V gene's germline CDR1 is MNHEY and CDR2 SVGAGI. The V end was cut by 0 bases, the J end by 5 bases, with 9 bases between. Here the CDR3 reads CASSYSDLRDTQYF. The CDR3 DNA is TGTGCCAGCAGTTACTCGGATCTCCGAGATACGCAGTATTTT.

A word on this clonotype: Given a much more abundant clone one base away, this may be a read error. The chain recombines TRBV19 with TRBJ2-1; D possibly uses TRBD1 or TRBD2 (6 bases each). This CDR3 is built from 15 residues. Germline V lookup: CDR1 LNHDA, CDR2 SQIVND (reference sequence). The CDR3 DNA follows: TGTGCCAGTATCCCCCCGGGGGCACAGTACAGTGAGCAGTTCTTC. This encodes CASIPPGAQYSEQFF.

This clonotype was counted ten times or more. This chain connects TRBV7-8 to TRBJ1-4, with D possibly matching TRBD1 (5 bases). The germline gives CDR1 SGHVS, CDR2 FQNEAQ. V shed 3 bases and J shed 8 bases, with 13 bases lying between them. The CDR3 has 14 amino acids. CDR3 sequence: CASSFWAGNEKLFF. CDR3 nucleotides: TGTGCCAGCAGCTTCTGGGCAGGGAACGAAAAACTGTTTTTT.

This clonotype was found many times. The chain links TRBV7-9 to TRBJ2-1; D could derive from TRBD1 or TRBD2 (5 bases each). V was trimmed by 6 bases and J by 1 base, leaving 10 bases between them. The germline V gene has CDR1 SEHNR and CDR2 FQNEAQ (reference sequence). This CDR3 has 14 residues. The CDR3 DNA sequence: TGTGCCAGCAGGGGGGTTGTGTCCTACAATGAGCAGTTCTTC. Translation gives CASRGVVSYNEQFF.

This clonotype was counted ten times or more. The CDR3 sequence is CASSLVAGDYEQYF. CDR3 bases: TGCGCCAGCAGCTTGGTGGCAGGGGACTACGAGCAGTACTTC. The chain has TRBV5-1 and TRBJ2-7, with a tentative D call TRBD1 (6 bases). This CDR3 comprises 14 residues. The V end lost 0 bases, the J end lost 3 bases, and 10 bases lay between the germline ends. CDR1 SGHRS and CDR2 YFSETQ come from the germline V gene.

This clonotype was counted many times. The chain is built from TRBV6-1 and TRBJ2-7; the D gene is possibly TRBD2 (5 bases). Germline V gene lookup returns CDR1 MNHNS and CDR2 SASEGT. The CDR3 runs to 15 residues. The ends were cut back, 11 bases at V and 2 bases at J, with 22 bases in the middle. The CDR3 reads CASSSLLAPPYEQYF. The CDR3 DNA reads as TGTGCCTCTAGCAGCCTCCTAGCACCGCCCTACGAGCAGTACTTC.

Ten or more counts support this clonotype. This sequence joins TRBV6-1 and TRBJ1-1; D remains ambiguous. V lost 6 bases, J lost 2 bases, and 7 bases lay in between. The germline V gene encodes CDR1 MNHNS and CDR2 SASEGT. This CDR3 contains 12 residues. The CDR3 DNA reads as TGTGCCAGCAGGGTTGGTAACACTGAAGCTTTCTTT. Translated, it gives CASRVGNTEAFF.

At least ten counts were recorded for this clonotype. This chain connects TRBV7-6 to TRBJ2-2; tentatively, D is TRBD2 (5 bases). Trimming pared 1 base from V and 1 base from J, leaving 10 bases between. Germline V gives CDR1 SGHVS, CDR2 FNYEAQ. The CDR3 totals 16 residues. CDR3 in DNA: TGTGCCAGCAGCTTAGGGCCAGCGGAGAACACCGGGGAGCTGTTTTTT. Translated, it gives CASSLGPAENTGELFF.

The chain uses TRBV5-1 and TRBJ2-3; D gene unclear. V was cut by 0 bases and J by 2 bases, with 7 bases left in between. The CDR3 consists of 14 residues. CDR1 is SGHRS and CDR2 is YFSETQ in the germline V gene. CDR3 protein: CASSLAQVTDTQYF. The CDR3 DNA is TGCGCCAGCAGCTTGGCGCAGGTCACAGATACGCAGTATTTT. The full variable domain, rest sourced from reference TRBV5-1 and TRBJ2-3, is KAGVTQTPRYLIKTRGQQVTLSCSPISGHRSVSWYQQTPGQGLQFLFEYFSETQRNKGNFPGRFSGRQFSNSRSEMNVSTLELGDSALYLCASSLAQVTDTQYFGPGTRLTVL.